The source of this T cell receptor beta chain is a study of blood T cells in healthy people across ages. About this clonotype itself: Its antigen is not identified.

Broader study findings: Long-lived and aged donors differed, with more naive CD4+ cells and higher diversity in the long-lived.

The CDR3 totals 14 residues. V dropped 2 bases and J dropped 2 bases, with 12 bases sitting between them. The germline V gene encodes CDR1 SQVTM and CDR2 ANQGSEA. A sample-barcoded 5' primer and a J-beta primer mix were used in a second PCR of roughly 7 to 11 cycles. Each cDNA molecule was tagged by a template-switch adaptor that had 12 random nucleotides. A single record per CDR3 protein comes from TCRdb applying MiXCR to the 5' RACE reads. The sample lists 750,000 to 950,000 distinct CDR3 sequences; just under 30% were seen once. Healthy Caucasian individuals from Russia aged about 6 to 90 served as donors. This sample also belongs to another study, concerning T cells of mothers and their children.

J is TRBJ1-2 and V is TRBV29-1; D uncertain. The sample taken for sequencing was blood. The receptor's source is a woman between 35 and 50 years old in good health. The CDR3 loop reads CSVEFGNGNYGYTF. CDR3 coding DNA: TGCAGCGTTGAATTCGGGAATGGAAACTATGGCTACACCTTC.